This T cell receptor beta chain stems from a study of radiotherapy plus CTLA-4 blockade in lung cancer. For the study at large: Objective responses were seen in 15% to 20% of patients, disease control in 31%. Study results and limitations: Radiotherapy was combined with ipilimumab, and tumor-derived TCR clones then expanded in blood. With interferon-beta, early dynamics of blood T cell clones were reported to best predict response.

The study gave focal radiation plus ipilimumab CTLA-4 blockade to patients with chemo-refractory metastatic non-small-cell lung cancer. Only in-frame clones appear in the TCRdb table, and some are missing; sequencing was by immunoSEQ multiplex PCR. Among 35,000 to 55,000 clones listed, roughly 67% were seen once. Germline V lookup: CDR1 MNHNS, CDR2 SASEGT. The CDR3 has 13 amino acids. V dropped 10 bases and J dropped 6; count of bases not matched to a gene: 8. Comments on this clone: Its target is not known.

The chain combines TRBV6-1 with TRBJ1-2; 10 nucleotides match TRBD1. This clonotype originated in a human donor with non-small cell lung cancer who had a partial response to radiotherapy plus ipilimumab. Sequenced here: peripheral blood, sampled from a patient treated with radiotherapy plus ipilimumab. The CDR3 DNA reads TGTGCCATCCAGGGACAGGGGTCGGATGGCTACACCTTC. This sequence encodes CAIQGQGSDGYTF.